These 18 T cell receptor beta chains originate from one sample sequenced in a study of blood T cell repertoires in COVID-19. Repertoires were generated with immunoSEQ multiplex PCR, while TCRdb's copy carries only in-frame clones and drops some. The sample has more than 55,000 clones; approximately 90% are singletons. Sequenced: peripheral blood. The receptors originated from a human donor with active COVID-19. The donor label of this sample is uncertain.

The V and J genes are TRBV6-2 or TRBV6-3 and TRBJ2-1; 10 bases map to TRBD2. V was pared by 0 bases and J by 7 bases, with 9 bases of the junction left unmatched. Germline CDR1 MNHEY, CDR2 SVGEGT. The CDR3 contains 17 residues. In DNA form, the CDR3 reads TGTGCCAGCAGTTACTCGCCTAGCGGGGGCCTTTATAATGAGCAGTTCTTC. Amino acid sequence: CASSYSPSGGLYNEQFF.

This clone was counted once. The rearrangement joins TRBV5-6 to TRBJ2-3; a weak D match, TRBD1 (6 bases). The CDR3 extends over 18 amino acids. CDR1 and CDR2 from the germline V gene are SGHDT and YYEEEE. V was trimmed by 5 bases and J by 2 bases, leaving 24 bases between them. This chain's CDR3 is CASSQIPGTRLNTDTQYF. Here the CDR3 DNA reads TGTGCCAGCAGTCAAATCCCCGGGACAAGGCTAAACACAGATACGCAGTATTTT.

The chain carries TRBV11-3 and TRBJ1-2; TRBD1 agrees at 7 bases. Germline lookup yields CDR1 SGHNT and CDR2 YENEEA. Unmatched junction bases numbered 12, after V lost 7 bases and J lost 1 base. The CDR3 contains 16 residues. The CDR3, as DNA: TGTGCCAGCATAGCTCCGCCGGGACAGCTTAACTATGGCTACACCTTC. It is translated as CASIAPPGQLNYGYTF.

The chain has TRBV3-1 (or the pseudogene TRBV3-2) and TRBJ1-2, with a tentative D call TRBD1 (5 bases). The V end lost 4 bases, the J end lost 4 bases, and 13 bases lay between the germline ends. CDR1 is LGHDT, CDR2 YNNKEL, per germline (reference sequence). The CDR3 loop spans 14 amino acids. This CDR3 is CASSRGTSSYGYTF. DNA of the CDR3: TGTGCCAGCAGCCGAGGGACTTCTTCCTATGGCTACACCTTC.

This chain uses TRBV5-6 with TRBJ1-5; 10 bases map to TRBD1. With 0 bases clipped from V and 3 bases from J, the junction kept 3 bases outside the gene matches. Germline V gene lookup returns CDR1 SGHDT and CDR2 YYEEEE. CDR3 length: 16 amino acids. The CDR3 reads CASSLGGTGANQPQHF. CDR3 coding DNA: TGTGCCAGCAGCTTGGGGGGGACAGGGGCCAATCAGCCCCAGCATTTT.

The V gene is TRBV28, the J gene TRBJ1-3; D call uncertain. The V gene's germline CDR1 is MDHEN and CDR2 SYDVKM. The CDR3 length is 12 residues. The V end lost 2 bases, the J end lost 4 bases, and 3 bases lay between the germline ends. The CDR3 bases are TGTGCCAGCAGTTTAGGCGGAAACACCATATATTTT. This gives the protein CASSLGGNTIYF.

The chain couples TRBV6-5 to TRBJ2-7, with D possibly matching TRBD2 (6 bases). This CDR3 comprises 12 residues. Trimming removed 6 bases at V and 3 bases at J, with 9 bases between. CDR1 is MNHEY and CDR2 is SVGAGI in the germline V gene. CDR3 in amino acids: CASSGTFYEQYF. CDR3 nucleotides: TGTGCCAGCAGCGGGACTTTCTACGAGCAGTACTTC.

The chain joins TRBV30 to TRBJ2-7; TRBD2 agrees at 12 bases. V was clipped by 5 bases and J by 5 bases; unmatched bases: 7. CDR1 and CDR2 (germline): GTSNPN, SVGIG (reference sequence). The CDR3 sequence is 14 residues long. The CDR3 here is CAWLLAGGPHEQYF. CDR3 in DNA: TGTGCCTGGCTTCTAGCGGGGGGGCCACACGAGCAGTACTTC.

This clone was seen more than once but under ten times. CDR3 DNA sequence: TGTGCCAGTAGTCCCTTCCGCGGCTCCTACGAGCAGTACTTC. It codes for CASSPFRGSYEQYF. The chain links TRBV19 to TRBJ2-7; D unresolved. There are 14 residues in the CDR3. CDR1 LNHDA and CDR2 SQIVND come from the germline V gene (reference sequence). The germline V and J ends were trimmed by 5 bases and 0 bases, with 11 bases remaining between them.

This chain joins TRBV18 and TRBJ2-2; 11 positions match TRBD2. The CDR3 runs 17 residues. V lost 2 bases and J lost 0; bases outside the gene matches: 2. Germline-derived CDR1 and CDR2 are KGHSH and LQKENI. The CDR3 nucleotides read TGTGCCAGCTCACCAGGGACTAGCGGACCGAACACCGGGGAGCTGTTTTTT. It yields the protein CASSPGTSGPNTGELFF.

This rearrangement joins TRBV19 to TRBJ1-1, with D perhaps TRBD1 (5 bases). Looked up from germline, CDR1 is LNHDA and CDR2 is SQIVND (reference sequence). With 5 bases removed from V and 6 bases from J, the gap between germline ends came to 16 bases. The CDR3 consists of 14 residues. The CDR3 reads CASSWGVIRPEAFF. CDR3 bases: TGTGCCAGTAGTTGGGGGGTCATTCGTCCTGAAGCTTTCTTT.

The rearrangement joins TRBV19 to TRBJ1-5; no clear D. Germline V gene sequence: CDR1 LNHDA, CDR2 SQIVND (reference sequence). This CDR3 comprises 13 residues. The V gene lost 9 bases and the J gene lost 0 bases, with 9 bases spanning the gap. The CDR3: CASQDDSNQPQHF. CDR3 in DNA: TGTGCCAGCCAGGATGATAGCAATCAGCCCCAGCATTTT.

The chain carries TRBV2 and TRBJ1-4, with TRBD1 matching over 10 bases. After removal of 4 bases from V and 3 bases from J, the junction contained 5 bases not matched to a gene. The CDR3 is made up of 16 amino acids. Per the germline V gene, CDR1 is SNHLY and CDR2 is FYNNEI. The CDR3 sequence: CASSGTGGWANEKLFF. For the CDR3, the DNA is TGTGCCAGCAGTGGGACAGGGGGTTGGGCTAATGAAAAACTGTTTTTT. The entire variable domain, with the rest obtained from reference TRBV2 and TRBJ1-4, is as follows: EPEVTQTPSHQVTQMGQEVILRCVPISNHLYFYWYRQILGQKVEFLVSFYNNEISEKSEIFDDQFSVERPDGSNFTLKIRSTKLEDSAMYFCASSGTGGWANEKLFFGSGTQLSVL.

The chain uses TRBV10-3 and TRBJ1-4, with D perhaps matching TRBD1 (5 bases). The CDR3 sequence is 20 residues long. The germline V gene has CDR1 ENHRY and CDR2 SYGVKD. The germline V and J ends were trimmed by 2 bases and 2 bases, with 24 bases remaining between them. The CDR3 sequence: CAISEPYHDRIRDTNEKLFF. CDR3 bases: TGTGCCATCAGTGAGCCTTACCATGACAGAATACGAGACACTAATGAAAAACTGTTTTTT.

V is TRBV2 and J is TRBJ2-3; a possible D gene is TRBD1 (6 bases). The CDR3 sequence is 16 residues long. The V gene lost 8 bases and the J gene lost 0 bases, with 18 bases spanning the gap. Germline CDR1 reads SNHLY; CDR2 reads FYNNEI. DNA for the CDR3: TGTGCCAGCGACTTGGATGAGGGGGTTAGCACAGATACGCAGTATTTT. Protein product: CASDLDEGVSTDTQYF.

This sequence joins TRBV9 and TRBJ2-7, with D hard to call. V was clipped by 0 bases and J by 0 bases, with 10 bases between them. The CDR3 runs 15 residues. CDR1 is SGDLS, CDR2 YYNGEE, per germline. CDR3 region: CASSVERLSSYEQYF. As DNA, the CDR3 is TGTGCCAGCAGCGTAGAGCGCCTGAGCTCCTACGAGCAGTACTTC. Together with reference TRBV9 and TRBJ2-7, the CDR3 gives the full variable domain: DSGVTQTPKHLITATGQRVTLRCSPRSGDLSVYWYQQSLDQGLQFLIQYYNGEERAKGNILERFSAQQFPDLHSELNLSSLELGDSALYFCASSVERLSSYEQYFGPGTRLTVT.

This clone occurred once. The chain recombines TRBV28 with TRBJ2-7, with 9 bases matching TRBD1. The trim removed 5 bases at V and 2 bases at J, leaving 10 bases unmatched. CDR3 size: 16 residues. Germline loops: CDR1 MDHEN, CDR2 SYDVKM. The DNA of the CDR3 is TGTGCCAGCAGTCTTTCGAACAGGGGGCTAACCTACGAGCAGTACTTC. It translates to CASSLSNRGLTYEQYF.

The genes are TRBV7-9 and TRBJ2-7; no clear D. The length of the CDR3 is 14 residues. Germline-derived CDR1 and CDR2 are SEHNR and FQNEAQ (reference sequence). V gave up 0 bases and J gave up 5 bases, with 11 bases separating them. The CDR3 sequence: CASSLAIASDEQYF. CDR3 nucleotides: TGTGCCAGCAGCTTAGCTATTGCCTCGGACGAGCAGTACTTC.